This section outlines one T cell receptor beta chain sequence together with its context. Its antigen remains undetermined. Base-call qualities are not available, and no considerably larger clone is one nucleotide away. There are 13 amino acids in the CDR3, from cysteine to phenylalanine inclusive. Only the CDR3 DNA stays, 39 bases, in frame from base 1. Trimming at the junction amounts to 2 bases on V and 1 base on J, and the germline ends lie 5 bases apart. CDR1 and CDR2, per the germline V gene, are MNHNS and SASEGT. Libraries were made using the immunoSEQ multiplex PCR assay. TCRdb holds this immuneACCESS table with in-frame rearrangements only. Some clones are missing; in checked studies, unresolved V genes explain under half, and the rest has no known cause. The sample records around 140,000 clones, 75% to 95% of which are singletons. The ten largest account for 3.2% of the sample. These data are taken from a study of control samples from healthy donors and cancer patients (dated by TCRdb to 2018 to 2021).

The sequencing sample was made of blood. The TCR comes from a man under 40 in good health. This chain is built from TRBV6-1 and TRBJ1-2, with the identity of the D gene unclear. The DNA reads TGTGCCAGCAGTGAACAGTATAACTATGGCTACACCTTC. It translates as CASSEQYNYGYTF.